This T cell receptor (beta chain) was identified during a study of cytomegalovirus exposure and HLA in healthy donors (dated by TCRdb to 2016 to 2017). For the wider study: According to an earlier analysis of 587 of the donors, about 179 million T cells yielded over 100 million unique TCR beta sequences and about 300 Gb of sequence data. Across approximately 400 genotyped donors of the cohort, an average of approximately 200,000 unique TCR beta nucleotide sequences per donor were sequenced, and around 20% of those sequences were non-productive. HLA typing included class I and class II loci at four-digit resolution. In a later genetic analysis, genome-wide SNP genotypes for about three fifths of the roughly 670 donors were used, and that subset was treated as a discovery cohort. Donor age, sex, ethnicity and CMV serostatus were collected together with the repertoire data. The study aimed to test whether signatures of past pathogen exposure could be identified by cataloging public T cell receptors. About 310 gigabases of sequencing data and approximately 84 million unique TCR sequences were included in an early release covering around 650 HLA-typed donors. The study profiled the T cell repertoires of approximately 700 subjects by immunosequencing and related them to cytomegalovirus serostatus. To predict cytomegalovirus infection status, the study brought together high-throughput TCR immunosequencing, statistical association of individual TCRs with disease status, and machine learning. Besides the first cohort of some 670 subjects, a separate validation cohort made up of 120 different subjects was used. Because of strong linkage in the cohort, four or five DR-DQ haplotypes were treated as single units for association and clustering. An earlier analysis of nearly 600 of the donors applied high-throughput TCR beta sequencing to assess whether each TCR beta V gene segment acted as functional or pseudogenic. The later analysis used no new phenotypic data to find candidate immune exposures, relying instead on TCR beta sequences and their occurrence across donors. A later analysis re-examined previously published TCR beta repertoires from over 500 donors and added high-resolution HLA genotyping to investigate patterns of TCR occurrence. Of the 398 genotyped donors, approximately 83% fell in the genetic ancestry cluster associated with self-reported Caucasian donors. Every discovery cohort repertoire had been produced on one sequencing platform. The number of donors typed differed by locus, with about 629-630 for A, B, C, DRB1 and DQB1, roughly 550 for DQA1, approximately 580 for DPA1, and roughly 450 for DPB1.

Based on the germline V gene, the CDR1 and CDR2 sequences are LGHNA and YSLEER. From the cysteine through the phenylalanine, the CDR3 covers 15 amino acids. The kept DNA is CDR3 alone, 45 bases in frame from the first base. V is cut back by 2 bases and J by 6 bases, with 7 bases in the junction unmatched. In total, 500 to 700 healthy bone marrow donors made up the cohort. At the time of sampling, every cohort member was nominally healthy, though immune exposures that went unrecorded were likely present. The donor tested CMV seropositive and was one of the 289 seropositive cohort members. Every donor gave a peripheral blood sample, and the peripheral blood mononuclear cells from that sample were used for TCR beta sequencing. Genomic DNA extraction from the blood cell samples was performed with the Qiagen DNeasy Blood Extraction Kit. Notes on this clone: Its antigen is unknown. Base-call qualities are not available, and no considerably larger clone is one nucleotide away.

What the authors observed across the whole study: According to the authors, the approach could potentially be generalized to other disease states and immunological phenotypes. Presence/absence analyses assumed roughly uniform sequencing depth across donors, an assumption that may not hold. A further reported finding was that TCR beta sequences accurately predicted the HLA-A and HLA-B alleles for most subjects in the first cohort. In vitro tests confirmed that a few of the cytomegalovirus-associated TCR beta chains recognize cytomegalovirus antigens. In the study, 150 to 200 TCR beta chains were listed as associated with cytomegalovirus. Across donors, most TCR sequences were observed very rarely, whereas some public TCRs were present in many individuals. Most CMV-associated TCR beta chains appeared to be HLA-restricted in a later analysis, and the HLA associations seemed to be driven largely by CMV exposure. Several of the top co-occurrence clusters appeared to be linked to parvovirus B19, influenza, CMV and Epstein-Barr virus, according to a later analysis. CMV serostatus was the only immune exposure information available for the cohort. A later genetic analysis reported fewer N-insertions in productive TCRs among donors in an Asian-associated ancestry cluster than the approximately 700-donor mean. In a later analysis, TCR association rates were found to vary across HLA loci, with the most associated TCRs seen for DRB1 alleles and the fewest for HLA-C alleles. The classifier was reported to diagnose cytomegalovirus status with high specificity and sensitivity in both the original and validation cohorts. Broadly in line with IMGT annotations, most TCR beta V segments showed up in productive rearrangements about 87% or about 30% of the time in an earlier analysis of approximately 640 of the donors. Because some donors lacked HLA typing at each locus, the association tests relied only on the typed subset. Strong co-occurrence of HLA alleles, especially DR and DQ, made assigning TCR associations to individual alleles difficult. Specific HLA alleles were associated with 15,000 to 20,000 TCR beta sequences at a false discovery rate of 0.05 in a later analysis. Some IMGT-functional V segments, including TRBV6-2 and TRBV6-3, could not be distinguished by the 87-base-pair reads and were therefore excluded. The earlier analysis of 450 to 700 of the donors excluded over 15 rarely observed V segments, including chromosome 9 orphons, because counts were too low. A later genetic analysis associated a missense DCLRE1C variant with V-gene and J-gene trimming of TCR beta chains, and an independent cohort replicated the association. Correlated functional status among segregating V segments might reflect linkage disequilibrium, but an unknown experimental factor could not be ruled out. In this cohort, only TCR beta chains were sequenced, and detectable features were limited by the absence of alpha or paired-chain data. In a later analysis, HLA-associated TCR beta chains showed more clonal expansion and lower generation probabilities than non-associated chains that were equally common. A group of highly shared sequence variants was considered likely to be a technical artifact of the sequencing pipeline.

Libraries were made using the immunoSEQ multiplex PCR assay. A mixture of 60 forward primers for TCR Vbeta segments and 13 reverse primers for TCR Jbeta segments was used in the multiplex PCR. The CDR3 region of rearranged TCR beta genes was amplified from genomic DNA with a multiplex PCR assay. On the Illumina HiSeq System, the amplified TCR beta libraries were sequenced as 87-base-pair reads. As for how the authors treated the data: A later analysis tallied approximately 87 million unique TCR beta chains across the 550 to 850 repertoires, and some 10 million of those chains were shared by two or more donors. A nearest-neighbor algorithm error-corrected the raw reads and collapsed the reads into unique sequences, merging closely related sequences to remove PCR and sequencing errors. CDR3 sequences were aligned to IMGT reference sequences to assign V, D and J gene segments. For a sequence to be retained, a match of at least six nucleotides was required to both a V gene segment and a J gene segment. Rearrangements were classified as productive when the CDR3 lacked stop codons and remained in frame with V and J, and all other rearrangements were classified as non-productive. CDR3 was defined according to IMGT convention as the region running from the second conserved V-encoded cysteine to the conserved J-encoded phenylalanine. In an earlier analysis of just under 600 of the donors, sequences lacking an unambiguous match to a single V gene segment were excluded. In an earlier analysis of some 590 of the donors, a V segment was called functional when productive rearrangements were above 56.7%, and segregating when the standard deviation between donors exceeded 5%. A statistical classification framework was built for diagnosing cytomegalovirus status from the catalog of TCR beta chain sequences. V and J gene assignment, in a later analysis, came from comparing TCR nucleotide sequences with IMGT/GENE-DB human TR gene sequences. The TCRdist pipeline was used in a later analysis to assign CDR3 sequences and most-parsimonious VDJ recombination scenarios. In a later analysis, each TCR beta chain was defined by its CDR3 amino acid sequence together with its V-gene family, and reads lacking a unique V-gene family were excluded. As a way to deal with suspected cross-contamination and a sequencing artifact, a later analysis dropped 592 nucleotide sequences that were highly shared and had low generation probability. In a later analysis, a clonal expansion index was calculated for each public chain from normalized within-repertoire ranks of inferred template counts. In a later analysis, generation probabilities were computed using a VDJ recombination model fitted to out-of-frame rearrangements, and the results were checked against IGoR. In a later analysis, TCR-TCR, TCR-HLA and TCR-CMV co-occurrence was scored with hypergeometric tests, and a repertoire-size bias correction was applied to TCR pairs. A later analysis estimated false discovery rates by permuting HLA or CMV assignments 20 times. A later analysis grouped co-occurring TCRs with DBSCAN, adding TCRdist sequence similarity when clustering within HLA-allele-positive subsets. Co-occurrence clustering excluded repertoires with fewer than 30,000 or more than 120,000 public chains, plus five with anomalous nucleotide sharing. TCRdb retrieved this table from immuneACCESS and kept in-frame rearrangements only. Not all clones are present; in checked studies, unresolved V genes account for under half, and no reason is known for the remainder. V, J and clone size are those of that table, while D and trimming were read from the DNA. This sample lists around 160,000 clones; 70% to 85% were detected once. The ten largest make up around 2% of the sample.

This TCR was sampled from a man in his fifties or sixties in good health and CMV-seropositive. The chain joins TRBV4-3 to TRBJ2-7; TRBD1 lines up with 10 middle nucleotides. Material for sequencing was PBMCs. The DNA sequence is as follows: TGCGCCAGCAGCCAACCCCCCCGGGACAGGGGCGAGCAGTACTTC. Its product reads: CASSQPPRDRGEQYF.